The TCR beta chain described here comes from a study of identical twins (dated by TCRdb to about 2016). Describing the broader study: The study deep-sequenced TCR alpha and beta repertoires from monozygotic twins, unrelated adults of various ages and cord blood to test whether fetal clonotypes persist. Replicate twin experiments were performed at different times using different library preparation protocols to rule out contamination.

Every donor in the study was a healthy Caucasian. Three pairs of female monozygotic twins, all aged about 18 to 29 years, made up the twin cohort. RNA for TCR libraries was isolated from peripheral blood mononuclear cells. Receptor libraries were prepared by 5' RACE. Sequencing took place on an Illumina HiSeq 2000. Template switching added a universal primer binding site, and the final cDNA carried a unique molecular identifier that allowed TCR cDNA molecules to be counted accurately. Specific primers in the conserved constant-segment region were used to synthesize first-strand cDNA for the TCR alpha and beta chains. To control for contamination, every cDNA library was double barcoded, receiving both a SMART-Mk sample barcode and Illumina barcodes. TruSeq adapter sequences, together with Illumina sample barcodes, were added in two successive PCR steps. Sequencing of the TCR alpha and beta cDNA libraries was done on the Illumina HiSeq platform using custom primers. Per the authors' processing: MiGEC was used to process raw reads and extract unique molecular identifiers, and MiXCR was used to find CDR3 positions. For each individual, recombination models were inferred using an EM algorithm with the repgenHMM and IGoR tools. The analysis of shared clonotypes was done with the tcR package in R, with sharing normalized by the product of cloneset sizes. Out-of-frame nonproductive sequences were analyzed to study raw recombination free of thymic and clonal selection effects. TCRdb reprocessed the public reads (quality trimming at Q25 with fastp, clone calling with MiXCR) and kept in-frame beta chains. Each entry is one CDR3 protein sequence, shown with its most common DNA and genes. V and J calls and clone size were set by TCRdb, not the authors. The sample table contains under 900,000 distinct CDR3 sequences; only one count was recorded for over 15% of them. Together, the top ten hold 10% to 15% of the sample.

V lost 4 bases and J lost 1 base; the stretch between them is 7 bases long. CDR1 is given as LGHNA and CDR2 as YSLEER, both from the germline V gene. From its cysteine to its phenylalanine, the CDR3 spans 13 amino acids. Here the CDR3 DNA is all that survives: 39 bases in frame from base 1. Concerning this clonotype: No antigen is known for it. No much larger clonotype is one base removed from it; base qualities were not supplied.

Here is what the overall study found, with its caveats: In monozygotic twins, out-of-frame TCR alpha sharing was systematically underestimated by recombination models, although the models agreed with sharing between unrelated individuals. Because the same donors could not be followed over many years, conclusions were based on cross-sectional statistical analysis. In beta out-of-frame sequences, excess twin sharing was weaker, because having fewer shared sequences lowered the signal-to-noise ratio. Compared with coincidental sharing between unrelated individuals, out-of-frame TCR alpha sequences shared between twins had an excess of sequences with low generation probability. Fewer insertions were carried by abundant cord blood beta clonotypes; a weaker similar trend was observed in young adult naive repertoires, while no such trend was observed in memory repertoires. Zero-insertion analyses could be partly confounded by invariant T cells such as MAIT and iNKT, although diverse VJ usage argued against such confounding for most clonotypes.

These sequences were also reported in another study, on T cells expressing NK-cell markers. The second paper states: Three sorted T-cell subsets (CD3+CD56+NKG2C+, CD3+CD56+NKG2C- and CD3+CD56-NKG2C+) from under ten donors had their TCR beta-chain repertoires profiled. Among the eight sequenced donors, seven were HCMV-seropositive and one was HCMV-seronegative. In several experiments an anti-gammadeltaTCR antibody was added to restrict sorting to alphabetaTCR-expressing T cells. In six donors, the dominant CD3+CD56+NKG2C+ clonotypes were among the top 10 CD8+ clonotypes and accounted for about 1.0-7.5% of CD8+ T cells. Those dominant clonotypes were again the most abundant among CD3+CD56-NKG2C+ cells in a few donors, at about 28.3-65%. It remained unclear whether the expanded NKG2C-expressing T cell clones were specific for HCMV antigens. The study sequenced eight donors, all healthy volunteers chosen at random: three men and five women. A commercial ELISA kit detecting HCMV-specific IgG in serum was used to determine HCMV serostatus. For about six donors, unsorted PBMC were also used to sequence bulk peripheral blood T-cell repertoires. MIGEC handled demultiplexing of the reads and grouping by UMI, while MiTCR was used to assemble and quantify clonotypes. To exclude erroneous sequences, only TCR cDNA sequences supported by at least two reads were retained. Downstream repertoire analysis used the tcR package, and clonotypes were matched across fractions by CDR3 nucleotide sequence plus V segment. VDJmatch was used to annotate antigen specificity against VDJdb, with one amino acid substitution allowed in CDR3.

The sequenced sample consisted of PBMCs. The TCR originated in a woman between 18 and 29 years old in good health. The rearranged chain carries TRBV4-3 and TRBJ1-1, with an unclear D gene assignment. The CDR3 corresponds to CASSRTWNTEAFF. The DNA reads as follows: TGCGCCAGCAGCCGCACATGGAACACTGAAGCTTTCTTT.